A selection of T cell receptor beta chains follows, all from one sample in a study of patients and donors after allogeneic stem cell transplantation. TCRdb re-called the RT-PCR reads through MiXCR, storing one row per CDR3 protein. The sample has 30,000 to 35,000 distinct CDR3 sequences, 6.8% seen once. Specimen: blood, either unsorted or a sorted T cell fraction (not recorded which). Receptor source: a human donor who was either an allogeneic HSCT recipient or a stem cell or donor lymphocyte infusion donor (not recorded which). It is not recorded whose cells these are; they may come from a transplant donor. The CDR3 runs from the conserved cysteine through the conserved F or W. A D gene is named only where the DNA matches it firmly. Not all rows give a size; the values are once, few, many and, for expanded clones, a class.

v_call,clone_size,j_call,d_call,cdr3_nt,cdr3_aa
TRBV15,many,TRBJ2-3,NA,TGTGCCACCAGCAGAGAACGGCAACGGGACACAGATACGCAGTATTTT,CATSRERQRDTDTQYF
TRBV7-2,many,TRBJ2-3,TRBD2,TGTGCCAGCAGCGTTAGCGGGACTAGCGGGATTGATACGCAGTATTTT,CASSVSGTSGIDTQYF
TRBV10-3,NA,TRBJ2-1,TRBD2,TGTGCCATCAGAGGACTAGCGGGAGCATTCGATGAGCAGTTCTTC,CAIRGLAGAFDEQFF
TRBV9,many,TRBJ2-7,NA,TGTGCCAGCAGCGTAGCGACTAGTGGCGAGCAGTACTTC,CASSVATSGEQYF
TRBV5-5,many,TRBJ2-5,NA,TGTGCCAGCAGCTCCAACAGGGTTGGAGAGACCCAGTACTTC,CASSSNRVGETQYF
TRBV28,many,TRBJ2-1,TRBD2,TGTGCCAGCAGCCCCCGGACTAGCGGGAGGGGATTGGGCAATGAGCAGTTCTTC,CASSPRTSGRGLGNEQFF
TRBV6-2/TRBV6-3,few,TRBJ2-3,NA,TGTGCCAGCAGTTACACCGTTCGAGGACCCCCGGGGGCAGATACGCAGTATTTT,CASSYTVRGPPGADTQYF
TRBV15,NA,TRBJ2-6,TRBD1,TGTGCCACCAGCAGCACGAGACAGGGTCCTACTGGGGCCAACGTCCTGACTTTC,CATSSTRQGPTGANVLTF
TRBV18,once,TRBJ1-2,NA,TGTGCCAGCTCACCACCCGGTGGGTTTTACTATGGCTACACCTTC,CASSPPGGFYYGYTF
TRBV12-5,many,TRBJ2-1,NA,TGTGCTAGTGATAAAACTAGCTCGAGCTCCTACAATGAGCAGTTCTTC,CASDKTSSSSYNEQFF
TRBV10-3,many,TRBJ1-5,TRBD1,TGTGCCATCAGAAGCCGGGACAGGGGGCCCCAGCATTTT,CAIRSRDRGPQHF
TRBV24-1,many,TRBJ1-5,TRBD1,TGTGCCACCAGTGATGACAGGGGAAATCAGCCCCAGCATTTT,CATSDDRGNQPQHF
TRBV7-9,NA,TRBJ2-7,TRBD2,TGTGCCAGCAGCTTTAGCGGGAGTGGGAACGAGCAGTACTTC,CASSFSGSGNEQYF
TRBV28,NA,TRBJ2-7,TRBD2,TGTGCCAGCAGTTCACCGGGAGGGGGAGAGCTATACTACGAGCAGTACTTC,CASSSPGGGELYYEQYF
TRBV14,many,TRBJ2-1,NA,TGTGCCAGCAGCCAAGACTTTAATGAGCAGTTCTTC,CASSQDFNEQFF
TRBV28,few,TRBJ2-5,TRBD2,TGTGCCAGCAGTTTGCCGGGGGGATGGGGCCAAGAGACCCAGTACTTC,CASSLPGGWGQETQYF
TRBV28,many,TRBJ1-5,NA,TGTGCCAGCAGTCCCTCCGGCGCCTGGCAGCCCCAGCATTTT,CASSPSGAWQPQHF
TRBV20-1,NA,TRBJ2-2,TRBD2,TGCAGTGCTAACGCCGGGACTAGCCGGGGCACCGGGGAGCTGTTTTTT,CSANAGTSRGTGELFF
TRBV28,NA,TRBJ1-2,TRBD1,TGTGCCAGCAGCTCGACAGGGGCCGCCTACACCTTC,CASSSTGAAYTF
TRBV20-1,many,TRBJ2-7,TRBD2,TGCAGTGCCGGGACTAGCGGGAGCATCGCAATCGAGCAGTACTTC,CSAGTSGSIAIEQYF
TRBV5-5,few,TRBJ2-7,TRBD2,TGTGCCAGCAGCGCGGGGGCCTACGAGCAGTACTTC,CASSAGAYEQYF
TRBV20-1,many,TRBJ2-1,TRBD2,TGCAGTGCTACAGGACTAGCGGGAACCCATGAGCAGTTCTTC,CSATGLAGTHEQFF
TRBV5-1,many,TRBJ1-1,NA,TGCGCCAGCAGCTTAGGAGACTGGAACACTGAAGCTTTCTTT,CASSLGDWNTEAFF
TRBV15,many,TRBJ1-2,NA,TGTGCCACCAGCAGAGATACCCTCGACTATGGCTACACCTTC,CATSRDTLDYGYTF
TRBV6-6,many,TRBJ2-3,NA,TGTGCCAGCAGGCTCCGTAGCACAGATACGCAGTATTTT,CASRLRSTDTQYF
TRBV9,many,TRBJ1-2,NA,TGTGCCAGCACCGGGATATATGGCTACACCTTC,CASTGIYGYTF
TRBV7-9,many,TRBJ1-6,TRBD1,TGTGCCAGCAGCCGAGGACAGGGGAGATCACCCCTCCACTTT,CASSRGQGRSPLHF
TRBV19,NA,TRBJ2-1,NA,TGTGCCAGTAGTTCGGCAGGGACTTCCTACAATGAGCAGTTCTTC,CASSSAGTSYNEQFF
TRBV5-1,many,TRBJ1-3,NA,TGCGCCAGCAGCCCGGGGCCGTCACGGGGAAACACCATATATTTT,CASSPGPSRGNTIYF
TRBV5-1,many,TRBJ2-1,NA,TGCGCCAGCAGCTTGGCTCAGCGGTTTCTCTTCTTC,CASSLAQRFLFF
TRBV11-2,few,TRBJ2-7,NA,TGTGCCAGCAGCTTCACAGGAGCCTCCTCCTACGAGCAGTACTTC,CASSFTGASSYEQYF
TRBV28,many,TRBJ2-2,TRBD1,TGTGCCAGCACGACAGTTCGACAGGGGAGGAACACCGGGGAGCTGTTTTTT,CASTTVRQGRNTGELFF
TRBV6-5,many,TRBJ1-1,TRBD1,TGTGCCAGCAGCCCCGGGACAGTGGGGACTGAAGCTTTCTTT,CASSPGTVGTEAFF
TRBV4-2,many,TRBJ1-6,NA,TGTGCCAGCAGCCAACTGGAGATTAATTCACCCCTCCACTTT,CASSQLEINSPLHF
TRBV3-2,many,TRBJ1-3,NA,TGTGCCACCCCCGGGACAGATGGGCACTCTGGAAACACCATATATTTT,CATPGTDGHSGNTIYF
TRBV19,NA,TRBJ2-1,NA,TGTGCCAGTAGTTATGAAGTCCGGGACCCCGACAAATTCTTC,CASSYEVRDPDKFF
TRBV6-2/TRBV6-3,many,TRBJ1-1,NA,TGTGCCAGCAGGTGGAGCTGGACAGCCACTGAAGCTTTCTTT,CASRWSWTATEAFF
TRBV30,few,TRBJ2-7,TRBD2,TGTGCCTGGACTAGCGGCTCCTACGAGCAGTACTTC,CAWTSGSYEQYF
TRBV7-9,NA,TRBJ2-1,NA,TGTGCCAGCACACGCGGGCTTCCCAATGAGCAGTTCTTC,CASTRGLPNEQFF
TRBV11-2,many,TRBJ1-6,NA,TGTGCCAGCAGCTTAGTGGGTTTCAGGACTGATTCACCCCTCCACTTT,CASSLVGFRTDSPLHF
TRBV6-2/TRBV6-3,many,TRBJ1-4,NA,TGTGCCAGCAGGAGCCCCGGGCCGGGGGAAAAACTGTTTTTT,CASRSPGPGEKLFF
TRBV6-2/TRBV6-3,NA,TRBJ2-1,TRBD2,TGTGCCACCACACCCCTAACTAGCGGAGCCTACAATGAGCAGTTCTTC,CATTPLTSGAYNEQFF
TRBV27,many,TRBJ2-5,NA,TGTGCCAGCAGTTTACTACGTAAAGAGACCCAGTACTTC,CASSLLRKETQYF
TRBV7-9,NA,TRBJ2-1,NA,TGTGCCAGCAGCGATAGCCTAGCGCCGAACAATGAGCAGTTCTTC,CASSDSLAPNNEQFF
TRBV7-2,many,TRBJ2-3,NA,TGTGCAAGCGCGGGCGCACATGGGGATACGCAGTATTTT,CASAGAHGDTQYF
TRBV28,few,TRBJ2-2,TRBD2,TGTGCCAGCAGTTTATCTGCTAGCGGGGGAACCGGGGAGCTGTTTTTT,CASSLSASGGTGELFF
TRBV2,many,TRBJ2-5,NA,TGTGCCAGCAGTGCTGGAACCCTGTACCAAGAGACCCAGTACTTC,CASSAGTLYQETQYF
TRBV6-2/TRBV6-3,NA,TRBJ2-7,TRBD1,TGTGCCAGCAGCCGGGGACAGGGGAGTTACGAGCAGTACTTC,CASSRGQGSYEQYF
TRBV5-1,few,TRBJ2-3,NA,TGCGCCAGCAGCTTGCAGTTAGGGAGCACAGATACGCAGTATTTT,CASSLQLGSTDTQYF
TRBV6-6,few,TRBJ2-2,TRBD2,TGTGCCAGCAGTTATATAGGCGGGAGGGACTCCGGGGAGCTGTTTTTT,CASSYIGGRDSGELFF
TRBV2,NA,TRBJ1-2,NA,TGTGCCAGCAGTTACAGGGACTCAAACTATGGCTACACCTTC,CASSYRDSNYGYTF
TRBV28,many,TRBJ2-1,NA,TGTGCCAGCAGTCAACCTAGGTTTGACAATGAGCAGTTCTTC,CASSQPRFDNEQFF
TRBV7-2,many,TRBJ2-5,TRBD2,TGTGCCAGCAGCCCACGACTAGCGGGAAAAGAGACCCAGTACTTC,CASSPRLAGKETQYF
TRBV20-1,few,TRBJ2-2,TRBD2,TGCAGTGCTAGTTTAGCGGGAGGGTCCGGGGAGCTGTTTTTT,CSASLAGGSGELFF
TRBV4-2,few,TRBJ2-1,NA,TGTGCCAGCAGCCAAGCTCACAGCAACTCCTACAATGAGCAGTTCTTC,CASSQAHSNSYNEQFF
TRBV6-5,many,TRBJ2-7,TRBD2,TGTGCCAGCAGTCACGGGACTAAGTACGAGCAGTACTTC,CASSHGTKYEQYF
TRBV10-3,many,TRBJ2-3,TRBD2,TGTGCCATCAGTGAGTCCCTTAGGACTAGCGGCCCCACAGATACGCAGTATTTT,CAISESLRTSGPTDTQYF